This T cell receptor (beta chain) appears in the sequencing data of a study of cytomegalovirus exposure and HLA in healthy donors. Study findings and constraints: Overall, around 160 TCR beta chains were annotated as cytomegalovirus-associated.

Likely unrecorded immune exposures existed in these nominally healthy donors. This clone showed up just once. What it recognizes is unknown. The study ran its PCR with 60 Vbeta and 13 Jbeta primers. Data came from immunoSEQ multiplex PCR; TCRdb stores just in-frame clones and leaves some out. Here the sample spans 55,000 to 75,000 clones, around 70% being singletons. Unmatched junction bases numbered 1, after V lost 1 base and J lost 0 bases. The CDR3 loop spans 15 amino acids. Germline V gene sequence: CDR1 LNHDA, CDR2 SQIVND (reference sequence). The chain has TRBV19 and TRBJ1-2; 8 bases fit TRBD1. The sample comprised PBMCs. The receptor was derived from a human donor in good health. CDR3 region: CASSIATGANYGYTF. CDR3 nucleotide sequence: TGTGCCAGTAGTATAGCGACAGGGGCTAACTATGGCTACACCTTC. Based on the CDR3 plus reference TRBV19 and TRBJ1-2, the full variable domain is DGGITQSPKYLFRKEGQNVTLSCEQNLNHDAMYWYRQDPGQGLRLIYYSQIVNDFQKGDIAEGYSVSREKKESFPLTVTSAQKNPTAFYLCASSIATGANYGYTFGSGTRLTVV.